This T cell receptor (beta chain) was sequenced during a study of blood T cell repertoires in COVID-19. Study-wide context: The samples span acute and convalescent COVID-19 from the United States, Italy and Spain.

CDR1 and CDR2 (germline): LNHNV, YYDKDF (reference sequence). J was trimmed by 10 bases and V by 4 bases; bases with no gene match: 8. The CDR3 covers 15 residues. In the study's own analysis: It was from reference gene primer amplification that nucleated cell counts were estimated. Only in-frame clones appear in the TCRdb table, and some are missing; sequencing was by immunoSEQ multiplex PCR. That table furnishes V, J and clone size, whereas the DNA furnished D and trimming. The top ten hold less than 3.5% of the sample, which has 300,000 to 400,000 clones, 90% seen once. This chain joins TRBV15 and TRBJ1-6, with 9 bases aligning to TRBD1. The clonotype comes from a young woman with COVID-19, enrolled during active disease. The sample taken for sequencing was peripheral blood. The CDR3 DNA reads TGTGCCACCAGCAAACGGGACAGGGTCTTGTCACCCCTCCACTTT. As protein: CATSKRDRVLSPLHF.